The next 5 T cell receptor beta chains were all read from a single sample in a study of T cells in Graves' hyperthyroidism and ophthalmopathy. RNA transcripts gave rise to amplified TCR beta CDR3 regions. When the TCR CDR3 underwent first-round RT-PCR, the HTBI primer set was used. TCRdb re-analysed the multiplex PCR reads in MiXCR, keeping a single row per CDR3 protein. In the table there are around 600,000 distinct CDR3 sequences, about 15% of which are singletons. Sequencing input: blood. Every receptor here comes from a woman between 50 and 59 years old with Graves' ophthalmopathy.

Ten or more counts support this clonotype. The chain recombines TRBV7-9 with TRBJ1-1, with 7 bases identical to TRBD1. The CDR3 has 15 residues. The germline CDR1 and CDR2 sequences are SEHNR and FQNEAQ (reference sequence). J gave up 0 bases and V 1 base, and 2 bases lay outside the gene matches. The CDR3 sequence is CASSLGTGLNTEAFF. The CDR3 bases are TGTGCCAGCAGCTTAGGGACAGGACTGAACACTGAAGCTTTCTTT.

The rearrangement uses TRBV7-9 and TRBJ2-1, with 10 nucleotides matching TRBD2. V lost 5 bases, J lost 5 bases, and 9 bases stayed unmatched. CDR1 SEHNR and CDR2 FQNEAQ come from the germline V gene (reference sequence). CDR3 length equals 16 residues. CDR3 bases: TGTGCCAGCAGCCTCACGGGACTAGCGTGGAACAATGAGCAGTTCTTC. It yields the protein CASSLTGLAWNNEQFF.

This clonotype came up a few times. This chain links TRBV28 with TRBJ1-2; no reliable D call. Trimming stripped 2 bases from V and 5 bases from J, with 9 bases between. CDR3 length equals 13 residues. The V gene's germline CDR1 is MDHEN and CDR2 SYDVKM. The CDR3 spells CASSLRGFYGYTF. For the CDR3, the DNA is TGTGCCAGCAGTTTAAGAGGCTTTTATGGCTACACCTTC.

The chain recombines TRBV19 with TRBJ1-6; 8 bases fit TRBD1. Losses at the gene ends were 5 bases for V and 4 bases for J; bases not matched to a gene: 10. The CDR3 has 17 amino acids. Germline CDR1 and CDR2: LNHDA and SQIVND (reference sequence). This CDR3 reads CASSLRRTGRYNSPLHF. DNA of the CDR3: TGTGCCAGTAGTCTCCGTCGGACAGGGCGGTATAATTCACCCCTCCACTTT.

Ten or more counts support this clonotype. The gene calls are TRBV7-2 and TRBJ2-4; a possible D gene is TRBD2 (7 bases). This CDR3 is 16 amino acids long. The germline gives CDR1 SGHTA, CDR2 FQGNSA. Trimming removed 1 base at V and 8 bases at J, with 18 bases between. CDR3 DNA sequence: TGTGCCAGCAGCTTAGAGGGGGGCGGGAGAGGGGACATTCAGTACTTC. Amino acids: CASSLEGGGRGDIQYF.